These T cell receptor beta chains were read from a single sample in a study of cytomegalovirus exposure and HLA in healthy donors. Produced via immunoSEQ multiplex PCR; TCRdb's table is partial and in-frame only. Counted here are approximately 170,000 clones, about 75% occurring once; the ten biggest clones make up roughly 5%. Material for sequencing was PBMCs. The receptor source for this set is a male donor in good health and CMV-seronegative. Each CDR3 is given with its conserved first and last residue. The D gene is left open where the match is weak. Not all rows give a size; the values are once, few, many and, for expanded clones, a class.

d_gene | j_gene | abundance | v_gene | CDR3nt | CDR3aa
TRBD1 | TRBJ1-6 | - | TRBV9 | TGTGCCAGCAGCGACAGACAGGGCATCGATTCACCCCTCCACTTT | CASSDRQGIDSPLHF
- | TRBJ1-2 | once | TRBV6-5 | TGTGCCAGCAGCACTAGGGAGGGCTATGGCTACACCTTC | CASSTREGYGYTF
- | TRBJ2-6 | - | TRBV5-6 | TGTGCCAGCAGCTTGTCCCAGGCAGGGCCTCCTGGGGCCAACGTCCTGACTTTC | CASSLSQAGPPGANVLTF
TRBD2 | TRBJ2-3 | many | TRBV7-2 | TGTGCCAGCAGCTTATGGACTAGGGTCACAGATACGCAGTATTTT | CASSLWTRVTDTQYF
- | TRBJ1-2 | - | TRBV28 | TGTGCCAGCAGTAGCCCCGACAGAATCTATGGCTACACCTTC | CASSSPDRIYGYTF
- | TRBJ1-1 | few | TRBV25-1 | TGTGCCAGCGTCAGGGGGAACACTGAAGCTTTCTTT | CASVRGNTEAFF
- | TRBJ2-7 | - | TRBV7-2 | TGTGCCAGCAGCCTCCGCATAGGGGGGGGCTCCTACGAGCAGTACTTC | CASSLRIGGGSYEQYF
TRBD1 | TRBJ1-5 | - | TRBV28 | TGTGCCAGCAAATCGACAGGGGGAGGTCAGCCCCAGCATTTT | CASKSTGGGQPQHF
- | TRBJ2-5 | - | TRBV21-1 | TGTGCCAGCAGCAACGGGGAGGTGGGATCAAGGGAGACCCAGTACTTC | CASSNGEVGSRETQYF
TRBD1 | TRBJ2-1 | once | TRBV4-1 | TGCGCCAGCAGCTTCGGACAGGGGGCCAATGAGCAGTTCTTC | CASSFGQGANEQFF
- | TRBJ2-7 | - | TRBV7-2 | TGTGCCAGCAACCCATATACAGCCTCCTACGAGCAGTACTTC | CASNPYTASYEQYF
- | TRBJ2-5 | - | TRBV5-1 | TGCGCCAGCAGCTCGGGACTTACTACGGTGGAGACCCAGTACTTC | CASSSGLTTVETQYF
- | TRBJ1-1 | - | TRBV6-5 | TGTGCCAGCAGGGAAGGGGGGAACACTGAAGCTTTCTTT | CASREGGNTEAFF
TRBD1 | TRBJ1-6 | - | TRBV5-1 | TGCGCCAGCAGCCGAAGGGACAGGATAAATTCACCCCTCCACTTT | CASSRRDRINSPLHF
TRBD2 | TRBJ2-1 | - | TRBV27 | TGTGCCAGCGGGCAACGTAGCGCGGGGGGGTTCTACAATGAGCAGTTCTTC | CASGQRSAGGFYNEQFF
- | TRBJ1-2 | - | TRBV5-1 | TGCGCCAGCAGCTTGGTGGTAGCTAACTATGGCTACACCTTC | CASSLVVANYGYTF
- | TRBJ2-7 | - | TRBV4-3 | TGCGCCAGCAGCCAAGAACTGGGGCCCCCCTACGAGCAGTACTTC | CASSQELGPPYEQYF
TRBD2 | TRBJ2-1 | - | TRBV30 | TGTGCCTGGCTAGGGGCTAGCGGGAGACTCCATAAGCAGTTCTTC | CAWLGASGRLHKQFF
TRBD2 | TRBJ2-2 | few | TRBV4-1 | TGCGCCAGCAGCCCTCCGGGACTAGCGGGAGGGCCCGGGGAGCTGTTTTTT | CASSPPGLAGGPGELFF
- | TRBJ1-2 | - | TRBV19 | TGTGCCAGTAGCCCCTTTGCCCCGCTGGGGGCGAGCGGCTACACCTTC | CASSPFAPLGASGYTF
TRBD1 | TRBJ2-5 | - | TRBV7-7 | TGTGCCAGCAGCCTCGCAGGGGGCGGGGAGACCCAGTACTTC | CASSLAGGGETQYF
- | TRBJ2-5 | - | TRBV27 | TGTGCCAGCAGTTCCCTAGTCGGAGAGACCCAGTACTTC | CASSSLVGETQYF
TRBD1 | TRBJ2-7 | - | TRBV5-1 | TGCGCCAGCAGGGATGGAGGGACAGGCCCCCACGAGCAGTACTTC | CASRDGGTGPHEQYF
- | TRBJ1-2 | - | TRBV7-9 | TGTGCCAGCAGCTCCGGCGGAAACACTGGCTACACCTTC | CASSSGGNTGYTF
TRBD2 | TRBJ2-3 | - | TRBV16 | TGTGCCAGCGCGTGGGCTAGCGGGAGCACAGATACGCAGTATTTT | CASAWASGSTDTQYF
- | TRBJ1-5 | - | TRBV5-4 | TGTGCCAGCAGCCTCCCCGATCAGCCCCAGCATTTT | CASSLPDQPQHF
- | TRBJ2-1 | - | TRBV27 | TGTGCCAGCAGTCCCAACCCTCAGGGATTTGAGCAGTTCTTC | CASSPNPQGFEQFF
TRBD2 | TRBJ2-3 | - | TRBV27 | TGTGCCAGCAGAAACGGGAGGCTGACAGATACGCAGTATTTT | CASRNGRLTDTQYF
TRBD1 | TRBJ2-6 | - | TRBV19 | TGTGCCAGTAGCCCTCGACAGGGTTCCTCTGGGGCCAACGTCCTGACTTTC | CASSPRQGSSGANVLTF
- | TRBJ2-6 | - | TRBV6-6 | TGTGCCAGCAGTCTAGGCTCTGGGGCCAACGTCCTGACTTTC | CASSLGSGANVLTF
TRBD1 | TRBJ1-4 | - | TRBV18 | TGTGCCAGCTCACCCGACAGGGGAGATGAAAAACTGTTTTTT | CASSPDRGDEKLFF